This T cell receptor beta chain was identified during a study of cytotoxic CD8 clonotypes in ibrutinib-treated CLL. The overall study: Response samples came after a median 12 months of treatment, range 6 to 36.

Assay: immunoSEQ multiplex PCR; the TCRdb copy retains only in-frame clones and omits some. The sample records about 160,000 clones, 81% being singletons. This clone was observed a few times. Its antigen is currently unknown. There are 18 residues in the CDR3. V was clipped by 1 base and J by 4 bases; unmatched bases: 14. Germline CDR1 MGHRA, CDR2 YSYEKL. Overall study results and limits: Public clonotypes were seen rarely and were contracted or stable on treatment. Clonality climbed at ibrutinib response, then dropped toward baseline at progression. Measured clonality at baseline was greater than in age-matched healthy donors and tracked with circulating CD8+ T-cell counts.

This sequence was found in a human donor with chronic lymphocytic leukemia. V is TRBV4-1 and J is TRBJ2-5; 8 nucleotides match TRBD2. The sequenced sample was PBMCs, obtained after 12 months of ibrutinib treatment. CDR3 DNA sequence: TGCGCCAGCAGCCAAGGAGCGGGGGCCGGTAGGGGAGGAGAGACCCAGTACTTC. It codes for CASSQGAGAGRGGETQYF.